These 23 T cell receptor beta chains came from one sample sequenced in a study of identical twins. Each CDR3 protein gets one entry after TCRdb re-called the 5' RACE reads with MiXCR. Among around 960,000 distinct CDR3 sequences listed, approximately 13% were seen once. These data were also reused for a study on yellow fever vaccine responses in identical twins.

Sequenced sample: PBMCs. The receptor source for this set is a woman under 30 in good health.

The chain uses TRBV28 and TRBJ1-2; 8 bases match TRBD1. CDR3 length: 14 residues. The germline V gene encodes CDR1 MDHEN and CDR2 SYDVKM. V was pared by 2 bases and J by 6 bases, with 5 bases of the junction left unmatched. The CDR3 sequence: CASSLPTGGNGYTF. CDR3 DNA sequence: TGTGCCAGCAGTTTACCTACAGGGGGGAATGGCTACACCTTC.

The gene calls are TRBV6-2 or TRBV6-3 and TRBJ2-7, with 13 bases identical to TRBD2. CDR3 length: 15 amino acids. The ends lost 7 bases at V and 2 bases at J; junction bases unmatched: 5. From germline, CDR1 is MNHEY and CDR2 SVGEGT. DNA for the CDR3: TGTGCCAGCAATTCCGGGACTAGCGGGACCTACGAGCAGTACTTC. Translation gives CASNSGTSGTYEQYF.

This chain joins TRBV7-9 and TRBJ1-2; D call uncertain. CDR3 size: 13 residues. The V gene lost 4 bases and the J gene lost 0 bases, with 6 bases spanning the gap. Germline V gene data show CDR1 as SEHNR and CDR2 as FQNEAQ (reference sequence). CDR3 loop: CASSYDPNYGYTF. DNA for the CDR3: TGTGCCAGCAGCTACGATCCTAACTATGGCTACACCTTC.

This clonotype was found a few times. The chain carries TRBV20-1 and TRBJ2-3, with 7 nucleotides matching TRBD2. Germline CDR1 and CDR2: DFQATT and SNEGSKA (reference sequence). V lost 3 bases, J lost 2 bases, and 11 bases stayed unmatched. The CDR3 is 16 amino acids. CDR3 bases: TGCAGTGCTAGTACCACCGGGACTATTGTCACAGATACGCAGTATTTT. Translated, it gives CSASTTGTIVTDTQYF.

The CDR3 coding sequence is TGTGCCAGCAGCGTAGATGAGGAGTCTACAAGTAAGCAGTTCTTC. It codes for CASSVDEESTSKQFF. V gene TRBV9 combines with J gene TRBJ2-1; D unclear. The CDR3 spans 15 residues. CDR1 is SGDLS and CDR2 is YYNGEE in the germline V gene. Deletions cut 0 bases from V and 11 bases from J, with 18 bases between.

The chain recombines TRBV2 with TRBJ2-1; 10 bases line up with TRBD2. The CDR3 has 17 residues. Germline assignment: CDR1 SNHLY and CDR2 FYNNEI. J gave up 4 bases and V 5 bases, and 11 bases lay outside the gene matches. CDR3 bases: TGTGCCAGCAGTACCCCCCCCCGGACTAGCGGATACAATGAGCAGTTCTTC. This codes for CASSTPPRTSGYNEQFF.

This clonotype was detected ten times or more. The rearrangement links TRBV7-9 to TRBJ1-1, with D perhaps TRBD1 (5 bases). This CDR3 region has 13 residues. The germline V gene encodes CDR1 SEHNR and CDR2 FQNEAQ (reference sequence). V lost 5 bases to trimming and J lost 4 bases, with 11 bases between them. CDR3 coding DNA: TGTGCCAGCAGCCCAGACAGTGGCACTGAAGCTTTCTTT. This codes for CASSPDSGTEAFF.

V usage is TRBV20-1 and J usage is TRBJ2-7, with D possibly matching TRBD2 (5 bases). The CDR3 is 15 residues long. Germline CDR1 and CDR2: DFQATT and SNEGSKA (reference sequence). Deletions cut 6 bases from V and 4 bases from J, with 22 bases between. In DNA form, the CDR3 reads TGCAGTGCGAGAACCCCTCGGGGTAATTGGTACGAGCAGTACTTC. The encoded protein is CSARTPRGNWYEQYF.

The V gene is TRBV28, the J gene TRBJ2-7, with a tentative D call TRBD2 (5 bases). The CDR3 has 13 residues. Germline V gene sequence: CDR1 MDHEN, CDR2 SYDVKM. Trimming shortened V by 8 bases and J by 2 bases, and 13 bases separated the two germline ends. This CDR3 reads CASVSGVPYEQYF. The CDR3 DNA is TGTGCCAGCGTATCCGGGGTCCCCTACGAGCAGTACTTC.

The sample holds a few counts of this clonotype. The chain links TRBV12-3 or TRBV12-4 to TRBJ1-1; 7 bases match TRBD1. Trimming took 2 bases from V and 5 from J; bases not matched to a gene: 8. CDR3 size: 15 residues. The CDR3 loop reads CASSLTPTGWTEAFF. DNA for the CDR3: TGTGCCAGCAGTTTAACACCGACAGGGTGGACTGAAGCTTTCTTT.

This clonotype was found many times. The V call is TRBV12-5, the J call TRBJ1-4; D is possibly TRBD1 (5 bases). The CDR3 is 14 residues long. Germline V gene sequence: CDR1 LGHNT, CDR2 FRNRAP. The V and J ends lost 5 bases and 1 base respectively, with 8 bases between them. CDR3 sequence reads: CASGAGGTNEKLFF. CDR3 DNA sequence: TGTGCTAGTGGTGCCGGGGGAACTAATGAAAAACTGTTTTTT. Looking up the rest from reference TRBV12-5 and TRBJ1-4 gives the full variable domain: DARVTQTPRHKVTEMGQEVTMRCQPILGHNTVFWYRQTMMQGLELLAYFRNRAPLDDSGMPKDRFSAEMPDATLATLKIQPSEPRDSAVYFCASGAGGTNEKLFFGSGTQLSVL.

This clonotype has just a few counts. The J gene is TRBJ2-5, the V gene TRBV7-8; 7 nucleotides line up with TRBD2. The CDR3 is 14 amino acids. In germline, CDR1 is SGHVS, CDR2 FQNEAQ. The trim removed 4 bases at V and 1 base at J, leaving 3 bases unmatched. The CDR3 is CASSWASGQETQYF. In DNA form, the CDR3 reads TGTGCCAGCAGCTGGGCTAGCGGCCAAGAGACCCAGTACTTC.

This clonotype was picked up a small number of times. V is TRBV28 and J is TRBJ1-2, with no clear D. The CDR3 covers 14 residues. Germline V lookup: CDR1 MDHEN, CDR2 SYDVKM. V was clipped by 2 bases and J by 8 bases, with 15 bases between them. This chain's CDR3 is CASSLNNPRLGYTF. The CDR3 nucleotides are TGTGCCAGCAGTTTAAACAACCCCCGGTTAGGCTACACCTTC.

V is TRBV20-1 and J is TRBJ2-1; D uncertain. Trimming stripped 3 bases from V and 10 bases from J, with 10 bases between. The CDR3 runs 11 residues. Germline V gene data show CDR1 as DFQATT and CDR2 as SNEGSKA (reference sequence). CDR3 in amino acids: CSASSPPEQFF. As DNA, the CDR3 is TGCAGTGCTAGTTCGCCCCCGGAGCAGTTCTTC.

In its sample, this clonotype was seen many times. The J gene is TRBJ1-4, the V gene TRBV28; D might be TRBD1 (6 bases). Germline V gene sequence: CDR1 MDHEN, CDR2 SYDVKM. V was clipped by 5 bases and J by 4 bases, with 14 bases between them. This CDR3 is 15 amino acids long. Here the CDR3 reads CASSPPGANNEKLFF. The CDR3 DNA reads as TGTGCCAGCAGTCCCCCAGGGGCAAATAATGAAAAACTGTTTTTT. The complete variable domain, with remaining parts taken from reference TRBV28 and TRBJ1-4, reads DVKVTQSSRYLVKRTGEKVFLECVQDMDHENMFWYRQDPGLGLRLIYFSYDVKMKEKGDIPEGYSVSREKKERFSLILESASTNQTSMYLCASSPPGANNEKLFFGSGTQLSVL.

The chain couples TRBV7-9 to TRBJ2-3; D is unresolved. CDR1 and CDR2 from the germline V gene are SEHNR and FQNEAQ (reference sequence). The CDR3 has 12 amino acids. Trimming took 1 base from V and 10 from J, leaving 9 bases between them. DNA of the CDR3: TGTGCCAGCAGCTTAGATTTGGGGTCGCAGTATTTT. This encodes CASSLDLGSQYF.

To note about this clonotype: A read error is possible here, since a much larger clone lies one base away. The chain recombines TRBV7-2 with TRBJ2-1; TRBD2 matches at 9 bases. The CDR3 contains 15 residues. The germline CDR1 and CDR2 sequences are SGHTA and FQGNSA. Trimming removed 4 bases from V and 0 bases from J; junction bases left unmatched: 1. This CDR3 reads CASSSSGISYNEQFF. CDR3 sequence (DNA): TGTGCCAGCAGCTCTAGCGGGATCTCCTACAATGAGCAGTTCTTC.

V usage is TRBV19 and J usage is TRBJ2-1; 7 bases are a match to TRBD2. Losses at the gene ends were 9 bases for V and 10 bases for J; bases not matched to a gene: 12. The CDR3 consists of 13 residues. Germline V gene sequence: CDR1 LNHDA, CDR2 SQIVND (reference sequence). The CDR3 DNA follows: TGTGCCAGCTCCCTTTATCCCGGGGGGGAGCAGTTCTTC. Translated: CASSLYPGGEQFF.

The chain has TRBV20-1 and TRBJ2-5; 11 bases line up with TRBD2. The V segment lost 3 bases and the J segment 5 bases; nucleotides outside the gene matches: 5. The CDR3 runs to 14 residues. Germline V gene sequence: CDR1 DFQATT, CDR2 SNEGSKA (reference sequence). The CDR3 loop reads CSARASGRWETQYF. The CDR3 nucleotides are TGCAGTGCTAGGGCTAGCGGGAGGTGGGAGACCCAGTACTTC.

This clonotype has more than one count but fewer than ten. CDR3 protein: CSPDRESSYEQYV. The CDR3 nucleotides are TGCAGCCCCGACAGGGAGAGCTCCTACGAGCAGTACGTC. V is TRBV29-1 and J is TRBJ2-7; 7 bases are shared with TRBD1. The germline V gene encodes CDR1 SQVTM and CDR2 ANQGSEA. The CDR3 spans 13 residues. The J segment lost 0 bases and the V segment lost 8 bases, leaving 7 bases of the junction unmatched.

The sample holds many counts of this clonotype. The chain employs TRBV20-1 and TRBJ1-5; the match to TRBD1 covers 7 bases. The CDR3 sequence is 15 residues long. Germline V gene data show CDR1 as DFQATT and CDR2 as SNEGSKA (reference sequence). With 0 bases clipped from V and 6 bases from J, the junction kept 8 bases outside the gene matches. CDR3 residues: CSARDSGGGSQPQHF. As DNA, the CDR3 is TGCAGTGCTAGAGATAGTGGAGGGGGCTCTCAGCCCCAGCATTTT.

The gene calls are TRBV10-3 and TRBJ2-1, with TRBD1 matching 7 bases. Trimming took 6 bases from V and 0 from J; bases not matched to a gene: 11. Germline-derived CDR1 and CDR2 are ENHRY and SYGVKD. The CDR3 covers 17 residues. CDR3 in DNA: TGTGCCATCAGAATACAGGGGAGTAAATACTCCTACAATGAGCAGTTCTTC. Translating gives CAIRIQGSKYSYNEQFF.

This clonotype was found many times. The rearrangement joins TRBV20-1 to TRBJ2-5; D is ambiguous. Trimming removed 2 bases at V and 2 bases at J, with 12 bases between. This CDR3 has 14 amino acids. Per germline, CDR1 DFQATT and CDR2 SNEGSKA (reference sequence). This chain's CDR3 is CSARSDRSQETQYF. CDR3 coding DNA: TGCAGTGCTAGATCCGACCGCTCTCAAGAGACCCAGTACTTC.